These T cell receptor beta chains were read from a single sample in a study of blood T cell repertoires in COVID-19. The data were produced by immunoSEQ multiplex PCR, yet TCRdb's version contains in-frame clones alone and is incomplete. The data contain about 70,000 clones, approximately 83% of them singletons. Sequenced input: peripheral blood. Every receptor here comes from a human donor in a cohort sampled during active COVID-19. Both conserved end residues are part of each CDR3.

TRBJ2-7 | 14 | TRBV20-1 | CSASRRTGGGEQYF
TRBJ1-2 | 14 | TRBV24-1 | CATSPGQGIDGYTF
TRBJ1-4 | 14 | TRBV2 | CASSDRGGDEKLFF
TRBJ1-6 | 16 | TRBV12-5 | CASGSPLSSYNSPLHF
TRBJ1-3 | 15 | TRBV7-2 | CASSLAGQRGNTIYF
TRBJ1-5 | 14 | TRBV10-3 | CATSQTGGNQPQHF
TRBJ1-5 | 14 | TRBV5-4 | CASSLGQDNQPQHF
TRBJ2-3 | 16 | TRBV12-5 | CASGSDGAGGRDTQYF
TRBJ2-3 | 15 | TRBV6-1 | CASSEDRGGADTQYF
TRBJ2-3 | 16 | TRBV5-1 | CASSFAAEGSSDTQYF
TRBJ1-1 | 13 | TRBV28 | CASSYHGRVEAFF
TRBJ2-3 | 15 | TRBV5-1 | CASSSAGGPIDTQYF
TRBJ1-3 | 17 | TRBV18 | CASSPPSQGSSGNTIYF
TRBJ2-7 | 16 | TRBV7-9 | CASSLGAGQGTYEQYF